This T cell receptor beta chain comes out of a study of pediatric ulcerative colitis. Sequencing was performed with immunoSEQ multiplex PCR; in TCRdb, only in-frame clones are kept and a portion is missing. The sample has about 64,000 clones; about 90% are singletons. About this clone itself: The antigen is undetermined.

This CDR3 is built from 16 residues. Germline V gene lookup returns CDR1 SGHVS and CDR2 FQNEAQ. Findings and limits, study-wide: A couple of patients had blood samples with substantially reduced template counts. Repertoires came from total lymphocyte DNA, not specific subsets.

The rearrangement uses TRBV7-8 and TRBJ2-3, with 10 bases lining up with TRBD2. Sequenced: blood. The origin of this receptor is a boy aged 5-17 years with severe ulcerative colitis. The CDR3 protein is CTCGPASGRIEDTQYF. The CDR3 DNA follows: TGTACCTGCGGTCCGGCTAGCGGGAGAATCGAAGATACGCAGTATTTT.